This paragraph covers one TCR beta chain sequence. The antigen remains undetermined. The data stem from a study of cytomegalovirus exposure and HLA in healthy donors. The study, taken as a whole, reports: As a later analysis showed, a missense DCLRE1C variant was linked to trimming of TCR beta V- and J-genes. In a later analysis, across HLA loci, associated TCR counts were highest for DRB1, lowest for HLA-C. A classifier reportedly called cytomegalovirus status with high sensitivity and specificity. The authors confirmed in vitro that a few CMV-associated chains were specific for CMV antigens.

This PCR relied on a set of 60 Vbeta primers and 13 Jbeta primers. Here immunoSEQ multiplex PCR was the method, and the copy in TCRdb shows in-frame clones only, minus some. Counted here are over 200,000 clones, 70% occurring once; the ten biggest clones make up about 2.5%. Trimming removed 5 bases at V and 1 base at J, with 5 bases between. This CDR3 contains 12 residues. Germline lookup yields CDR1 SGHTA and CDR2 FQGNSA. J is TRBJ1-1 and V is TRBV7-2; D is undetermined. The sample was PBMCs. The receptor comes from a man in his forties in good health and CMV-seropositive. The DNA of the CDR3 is TGTGCCAGCAGCGCGGCGAACACTGAAGCTTTCTTT. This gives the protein CASSAANTEAFF.